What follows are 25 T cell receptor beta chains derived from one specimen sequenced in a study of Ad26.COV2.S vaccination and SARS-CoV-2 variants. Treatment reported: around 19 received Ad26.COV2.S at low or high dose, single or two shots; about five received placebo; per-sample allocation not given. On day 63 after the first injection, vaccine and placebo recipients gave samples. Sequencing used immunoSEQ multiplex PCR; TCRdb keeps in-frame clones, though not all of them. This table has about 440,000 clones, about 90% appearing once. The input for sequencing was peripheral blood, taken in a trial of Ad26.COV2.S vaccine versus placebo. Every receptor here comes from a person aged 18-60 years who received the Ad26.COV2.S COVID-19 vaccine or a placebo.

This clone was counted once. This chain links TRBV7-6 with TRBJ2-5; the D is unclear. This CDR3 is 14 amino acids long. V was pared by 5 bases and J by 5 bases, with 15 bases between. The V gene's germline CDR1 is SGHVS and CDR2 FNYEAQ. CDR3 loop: CASSIGPNGETQYF. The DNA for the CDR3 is TGTGCCAGCAGCATCGGACCAAACGGGGAGACCCAGTACTTC.

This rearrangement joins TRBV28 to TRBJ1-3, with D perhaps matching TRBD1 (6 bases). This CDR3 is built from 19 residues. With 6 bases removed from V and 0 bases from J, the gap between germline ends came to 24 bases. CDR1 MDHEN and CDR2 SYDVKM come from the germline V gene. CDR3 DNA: TGTGCCAGCAGGCCTGGACAGTACTCACCCTATAGCTCTGGAAACACCATATATTTT. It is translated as CASRPGQYSPYSSGNTIYF.

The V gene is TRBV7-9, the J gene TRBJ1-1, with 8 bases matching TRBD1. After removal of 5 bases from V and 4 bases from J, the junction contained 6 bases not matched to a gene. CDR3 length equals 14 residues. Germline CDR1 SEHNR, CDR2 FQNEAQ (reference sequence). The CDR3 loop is CASSPETGGTEAFF. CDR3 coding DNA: TGTGCCAGCAGCCCCGAAACAGGGGGCACTGAAGCTTTCTTT.

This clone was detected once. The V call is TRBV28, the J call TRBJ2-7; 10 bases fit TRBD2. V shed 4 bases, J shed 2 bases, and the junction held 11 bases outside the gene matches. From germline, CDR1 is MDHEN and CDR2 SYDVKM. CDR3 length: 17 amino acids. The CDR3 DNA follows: TGTGCCAGCAGTTCACCCCCCGGGACTAGCGAAACCTACGAGCAGTACTTC. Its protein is CASSSPPGTSETYEQYF.

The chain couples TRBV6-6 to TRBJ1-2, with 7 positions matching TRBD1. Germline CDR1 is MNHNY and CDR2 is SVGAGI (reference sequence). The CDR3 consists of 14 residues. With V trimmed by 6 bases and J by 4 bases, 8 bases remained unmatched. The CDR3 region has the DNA TGTGCCAGCAGCCCAGGGGGAGAGAGCTATGGCTACACCTTC. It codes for CASSPGGESYGYTF.

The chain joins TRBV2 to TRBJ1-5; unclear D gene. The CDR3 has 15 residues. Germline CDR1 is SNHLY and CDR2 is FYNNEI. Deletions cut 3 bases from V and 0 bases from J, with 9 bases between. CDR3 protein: CASSDRSYSNQPQHF. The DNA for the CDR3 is TGTGCCAGCAGTGATCGGTCCTATAGCAATCAGCCCCAGCATTTT.

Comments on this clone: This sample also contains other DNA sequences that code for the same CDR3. CDR3 DNA: TGCGCCAGCAGTCCCGGACTAGCCAATGAGCAGTTCTTC. Amino acids: CASSPGLANEQFF. The gene calls are TRBV5-1 and TRBJ2-1; 8 positions agree with TRBD2. The CDR3 spans 13 residues. V lost 5 bases, J lost 6 bases, and 4 bases stayed unmatched. Germline V lookup: CDR1 SGHRS, CDR2 YFSETQ.

The CDR3 sequence: CASSLRAGVNQPQHF. The CDR3 nucleotides are TGTGCCAGCAGCTTACGGGCAGGGGTTAATCAGCCCCAGCATTTT. The rearrangement uses TRBV7-2 and TRBJ1-5; TRBD1 might be the D (6 bases). The CDR3 consists of 15 residues. V was cut by 2 bases and J by 4 bases, with 12 bases left in between. Germline values: CDR1 SGHTA, CDR2 FQGNSA. Filled out from reference TRBV7-2 and TRBJ1-5, the complete variable domain reads GAGVSQSPSNKVTEKGKDVELRCDPISGHTALYWYRQSLGQGLEFLIYFQGNSAPDKSGLPSDRFSAERTGGSVSTLTIQRTQQEDSAVYLCASSLRAGVNQPQHFGDGTRLSIL.

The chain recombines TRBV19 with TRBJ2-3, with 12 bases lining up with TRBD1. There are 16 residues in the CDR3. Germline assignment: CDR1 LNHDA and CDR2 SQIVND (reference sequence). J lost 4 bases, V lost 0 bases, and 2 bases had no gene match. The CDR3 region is CASSIDGTGGPDTQYF. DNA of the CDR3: TGTGCCAGTAGTATAGACGGGACAGGGGGCCCAGATACGCAGTATTTT.

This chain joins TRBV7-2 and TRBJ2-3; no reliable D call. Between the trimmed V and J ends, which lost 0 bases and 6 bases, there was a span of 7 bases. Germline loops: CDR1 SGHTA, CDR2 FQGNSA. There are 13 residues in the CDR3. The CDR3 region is CASSLALSDTQYF. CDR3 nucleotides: TGTGCCAGCAGCTTAGCGCTATCGGATACGCAGTATTTT.

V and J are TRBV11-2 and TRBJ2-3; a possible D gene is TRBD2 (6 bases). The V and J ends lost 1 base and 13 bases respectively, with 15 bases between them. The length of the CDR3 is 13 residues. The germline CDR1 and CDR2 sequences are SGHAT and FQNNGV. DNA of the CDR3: TGTGCCAGCAGCTTAGGTACCGGGGGTAAGGAGTATTTT. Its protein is CASSLGTGGKEYF. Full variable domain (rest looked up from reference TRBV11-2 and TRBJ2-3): EAGVAQSPRYKIIEKRQSVAFWCNPISGHATLYWYQQILGQGPKLLIQFQNNGVVDDSQLPKDRFSAERLKGVDSTLKIQPAKLEDSAVYLCASSLGTGGKEYFGPGTRLTVL.

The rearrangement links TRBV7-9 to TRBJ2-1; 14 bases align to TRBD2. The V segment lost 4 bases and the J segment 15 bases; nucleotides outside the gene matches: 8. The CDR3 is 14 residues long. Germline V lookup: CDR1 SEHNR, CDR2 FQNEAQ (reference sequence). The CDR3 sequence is CASSSSGGLAGVFF. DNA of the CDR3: TGTGCCAGCAGCTCAAGCGGGGGACTAGCGGGAGTGTTCTTC.

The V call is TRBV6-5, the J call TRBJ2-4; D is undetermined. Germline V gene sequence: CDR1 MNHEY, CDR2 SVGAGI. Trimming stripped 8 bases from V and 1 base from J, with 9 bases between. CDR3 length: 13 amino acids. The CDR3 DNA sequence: TGTGCCAGCGGTATGGAGGCCAAAAACATTCAGTACTTC. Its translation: CASGMEAKNIQYF.

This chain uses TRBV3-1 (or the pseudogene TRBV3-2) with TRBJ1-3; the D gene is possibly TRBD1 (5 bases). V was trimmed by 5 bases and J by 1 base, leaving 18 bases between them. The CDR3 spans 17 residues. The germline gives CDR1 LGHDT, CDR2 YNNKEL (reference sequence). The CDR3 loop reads CASSSTGGSGSGNTIYF. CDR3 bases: TGTGCCAGCAGCTCTACCGGCGGATCAGGGTCTGGAAACACCATATATTTT.

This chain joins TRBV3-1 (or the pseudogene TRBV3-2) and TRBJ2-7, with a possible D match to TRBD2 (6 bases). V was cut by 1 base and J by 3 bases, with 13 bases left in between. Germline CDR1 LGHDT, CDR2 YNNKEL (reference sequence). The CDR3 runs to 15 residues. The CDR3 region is CASSQGSGGIYEQYF. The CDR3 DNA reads TGTGCCAGCAGCCAAGGTAGCGGAGGGATCTACGAGCAGTACTTC.

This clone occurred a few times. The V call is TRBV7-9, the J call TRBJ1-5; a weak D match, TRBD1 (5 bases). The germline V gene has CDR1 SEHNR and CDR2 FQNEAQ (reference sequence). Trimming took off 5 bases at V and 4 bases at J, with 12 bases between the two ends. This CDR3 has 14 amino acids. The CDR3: CASSPLGGNQPQHF. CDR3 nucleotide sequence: TGTGCCAGCAGCCCCCTGGGGGGGAATCAGCCCCAGCATTTT.

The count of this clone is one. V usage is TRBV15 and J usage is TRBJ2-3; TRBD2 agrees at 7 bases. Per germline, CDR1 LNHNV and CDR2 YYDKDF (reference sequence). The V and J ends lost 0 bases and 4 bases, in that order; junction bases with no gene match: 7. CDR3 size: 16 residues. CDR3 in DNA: TGTGCCACCAGCAGAGATTTGGCGGGAGCAGCAGATACGCAGTATTTT. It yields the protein CATSRDLAGAADTQYF.

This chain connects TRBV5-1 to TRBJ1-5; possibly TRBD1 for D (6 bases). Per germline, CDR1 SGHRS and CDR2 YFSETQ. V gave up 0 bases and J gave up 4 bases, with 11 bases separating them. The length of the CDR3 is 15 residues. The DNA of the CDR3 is TGCGCCAGCAGCTTGGAAGGGGGGGTTAATCAGCCCCAGCATTTT. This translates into CASSLEGGVNQPQHF.

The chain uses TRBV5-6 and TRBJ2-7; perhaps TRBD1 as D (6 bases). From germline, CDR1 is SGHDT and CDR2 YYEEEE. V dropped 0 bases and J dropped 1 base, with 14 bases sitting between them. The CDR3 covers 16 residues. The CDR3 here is CASSLGQGWSSYEQYF. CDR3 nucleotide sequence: TGTGCCAGCAGCTTGGGTCAGGGGTGGAGTTCCTACGAGCAGTACTTC.

CDR3 loop: CATSDGRVADTQYF. The CDR3 DNA sequence: TGTGCCACCAGTGATGGTAGGGTAGCAGATACGCAGTATTTT. V gene TRBV24-1 combines with J gene TRBJ2-3; no definite D call. CDR3 length: 14 residues. V lost 3 bases and J 4 bases, leaving 10 bases between the germline ends. Looked up from germline, CDR1 is KGHDR and CDR2 is SFDVKD.

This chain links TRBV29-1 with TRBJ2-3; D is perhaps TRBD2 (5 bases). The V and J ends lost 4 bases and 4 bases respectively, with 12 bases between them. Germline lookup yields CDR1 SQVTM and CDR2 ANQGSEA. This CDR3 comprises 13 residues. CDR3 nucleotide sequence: TGCAGCGTTGCCGGGGTTAGCGCAGATACGCAGTATTTT. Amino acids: CSVAGVSADTQYF.

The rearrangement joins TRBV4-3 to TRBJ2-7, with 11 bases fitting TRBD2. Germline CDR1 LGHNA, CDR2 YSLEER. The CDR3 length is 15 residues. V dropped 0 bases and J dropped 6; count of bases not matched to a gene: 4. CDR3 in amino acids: CASSQDFGLAGEQYF. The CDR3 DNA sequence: TGCGCCAGCAGCCAAGATTTCGGACTAGCGGGCGAGCAGTACTTC.

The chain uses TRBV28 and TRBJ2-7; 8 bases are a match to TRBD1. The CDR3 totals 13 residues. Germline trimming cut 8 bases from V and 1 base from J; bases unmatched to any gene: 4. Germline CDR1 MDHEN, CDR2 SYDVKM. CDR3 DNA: TGTGCCAGCGGGACAGGCGGTTCCTACGAGCAGTACTTC. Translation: CASGTGGSYEQYF.

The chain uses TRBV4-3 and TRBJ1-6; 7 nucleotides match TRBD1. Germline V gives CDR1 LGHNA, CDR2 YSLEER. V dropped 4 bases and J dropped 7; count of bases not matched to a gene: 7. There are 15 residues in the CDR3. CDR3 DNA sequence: TGCGCCAGCAGCCGAAACCGGGACAGAAATTCACCCCTCCACTTT. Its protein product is CASSRNRDRNSPLHF.

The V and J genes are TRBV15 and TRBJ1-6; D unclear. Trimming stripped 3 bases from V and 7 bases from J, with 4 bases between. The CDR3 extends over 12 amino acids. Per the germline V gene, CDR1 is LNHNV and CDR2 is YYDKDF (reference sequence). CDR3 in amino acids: CATSRVNSPLHF. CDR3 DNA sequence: TGTGCCACCAGCAGGGTGAATTCACCCCTCCACTTT.